The text below deals with one T cell receptor (beta chain). This entry belongs to a study of T cell changes during pregnancy in multiple sclerosis. The table came from immunoSEQ multiplex PCR; TCRdb's copy has only in-frame clones and leaves some out. Of roughly 60,000 clones in the sample, 90% to 95% were seen once. In germline, CDR1 is SGHRS, CDR2 YFSETQ. V lost 0 bases and J lost 0, with 12 bases in between. The CDR3 runs to 16 residues. The TCR comes from a female donor with multiple sclerosis, enrolled in a pregnancy study. Specimen: peripheral blood, collected before pregnancy. The rearrangement links TRBV5-1 to TRBJ2-5; tentatively, D is TRBD1 (5 bases). CDR3 in amino acids: CASSLGLDKYQETQYF. The CDR3 nucleotides are TGCGCCAGCAGCTTGGGATTGGACAAGTACCAAGAGACCCAGTACTTC.